These T cell receptor beta chains were read from a single sample in a study of beta chain features in type 1 diabetes. Produced via immunoSEQ multiplex PCR; TCRdb's table is partial and in-frame only. The table shows nearly 250,000 clones, with around 65% occurring only once. Sequenced: naive CD4+ T cells from blood. Every receptor here comes from a man aged 25-45 years in good health. Both conserved end residues are part of each CDR3. Fields, in order: clone size, CDR3 length, D gene, V gene, J gene, CDR3 DNA, CDR3 protein. The D gene is left open where the match is weak. Clone size appears in some rows only: once, few, many, or a class for an expanded clone.

clone_size: .
cdr3_length: 13
d_call: .
v_call: TRBV29-1
j_call: TRBJ2-7
cdr3_nt: TGCAGCGCCAGCTCCGGGCTCTACTACGAGCAGTACTTC
cdr3_aa: CSASSGLYYEQYF

clone_size: few
cdr3_length: 15
d_call: .
v_call: TRBV5-1
j_call: TRBJ1-6
cdr3_nt: TGCGCCAGCAGCTTGGTGACAGCCGGGGATTCACCCCTCCACTTT
cdr3_aa: CASSLVTAGDSPLHF

clone_size: .
cdr3_length: 15
d_call: TRBD2
v_call: TRBV7-2
j_call: TRBJ2-3
cdr3_nt: TGTGCCAGCAGCCCGCGACTAGCGGGAGAAGATACGCAGTATTTT
cdr3_aa: CASSPRLAGEDTQYF

clone_size: few
cdr3_length: 11
d_call: .
v_call: TRBV25-1
j_call: TRBJ2-7
cdr3_nt: TGTGCCAGCAGGGTGGGGAACGAGCAGTACTTC
cdr3_aa: CASRVGNEQYF

clone_size: .
cdr3_length: 12
d_call: .
v_call: TRBV11-2
j_call: TRBJ2-2
cdr3_nt: TGTGCCAGCAGTTCTTACACCGGGGAGCTGTTTTTT
cdr3_aa: CASSSYTGELFF

clone_size: few
cdr3_length: 11
d_call: .
v_call: TRBV14
j_call: TRBJ2-7
cdr3_nt: TGTGCCAGCAGCCACGGGTTAGAGCAGTACTTC
cdr3_aa: CASSHGLEQYF

clone_size: .
cdr3_length: 15
d_call: .
v_call: TRBV6-5
j_call: TRBJ1-1
cdr3_nt: TGTGCCAGCAGCTCCTTGGCACAGGGCGTCACTGAAGCTTTCTTT
cdr3_aa: CASSSLAQGVTEAFF

clone_size: .
cdr3_length: 17
d_call: .
v_call: TRBV13
j_call: TRBJ2-2
cdr3_nt: TGTGCCAGCAGCCCTAGAGGTAGCCTAGCGAACACCGGGGAGCTGTTTTTT
cdr3_aa: CASSPRGSLANTGELFF

clone_size: .
cdr3_length: 16
d_call: .
v_call: TRBV14
j_call: TRBJ2-5
cdr3_nt: TGTGCCAGCAGCCAAGAACGGCAGCGAAGTCAAGAGACCCAGTACTTC
cdr3_aa: CASSQERQRSQETQYF

clone_size: .
cdr3_length: 13
d_call: .
v_call: TRBV9
j_call: TRBJ2-3
cdr3_nt: TGTGCCAGCAGCGTAGCGGCCACAGATACGCAGTATTTT
cdr3_aa: CASSVAATDTQYF

clone_size: .
cdr3_length: 13
d_call: .
v_call: TRBV25-1
j_call: TRBJ2-1
cdr3_nt: TGTGCCAGCAGTGAAGGCCATTACAATGAGCAGTTCTTC
cdr3_aa: CASSEGHYNEQFF

clone_size: few
cdr3_length: 14
d_call: TRBD2
v_call: TRBV29-1
j_call: TRBJ2-1
cdr3_nt: TGCAGCGTTGTATCTCGCGGGGGATACAATGAGCAGTTCTTC
cdr3_aa: CSVVSRGGYNEQFF

clone_size: .
cdr3_length: 11
d_call: .
v_call: TRBV6-5
j_call: TRBJ2-5
cdr3_nt: TGTGCCAGCAGGTACCAAGAGACCCAGTACTTC
cdr3_aa: CASRYQETQYF

clone_size: .
cdr3_length: 16
d_call: TRBD2
v_call: TRBV15
j_call: TRBJ2-1
cdr3_nt: TGTGCCACCAGCAGAGATGCTAGCGGGAGTTTCTATGAGCAGTTCTTC
cdr3_aa: CATSRDASGSFYEQFF

clone_size: .
cdr3_length: 17
d_call: .
v_call: TRBV25-1
j_call: TRBJ2-2
cdr3_nt: TGTGCCAGCAGCCAAACCCCAGGGGCTTACGCCACCGGGGAGCTGTTTTTT
cdr3_aa: CASSQTPGAYATGELFF

clone_size: .
cdr3_length: 15
d_call: .
v_call: TRBV6-5
j_call: TRBJ1-1
cdr3_nt: TGTGCCAGCAGTTACTCGCGGCAGCTGAACACTGAAGCTTTCTTT
cdr3_aa: CASSYSRQLNTEAFF

clone_size: .
cdr3_length: 15
d_call: .
v_call: TRBV9
j_call: TRBJ2-3
cdr3_nt: TGTGCCAGCAGCGTAGCTGCCGGGGCGGGAGATACGCAGTATTTT
cdr3_aa: CASSVAAGAGDTQYF

clone_size: .
cdr3_length: 12
d_call: .
v_call: TRBV9
j_call: TRBJ2-3
cdr3_nt: TGTGCCAGCAGCGTAGAGCCAGATACGCAGTATTTT
cdr3_aa: CASSVEPDTQYF

clone_size: few
cdr3_length: 11
d_call: .
v_call: TRBV7-9
j_call: TRBJ2-3
cdr3_nt: TGTGCCAGCAGCTTAAAAGATACGCAGTATTTT
cdr3_aa: CASSLKDTQYF

clone_size: .
cdr3_length: 13
d_call: .
v_call: TRBV30
j_call: TRBJ1-4
cdr3_nt: TGTGCCTGGAGTAGGACAGCCGGCGAAAAACTGTTTTTT
cdr3_aa: CAWSRTAGEKLFF

clone_size: .
cdr3_length: 14
d_call: .
v_call: TRBV10-3
j_call: TRBJ2-5
cdr3_nt: TGTGCCATCAGTGAGGTCAGGCGGACGGAGACCCAGTACTTC
cdr3_aa: CAISEVRRTETQYF

clone_size: .
cdr3_length: 12
d_call: .
v_call: TRBV18
j_call: TRBJ2-5
cdr3_nt: TGTGCCAGCTCACCACTGTGGGAGACCCAGTACTTC
cdr3_aa: CASSPLWETQYF

clone_size: .
cdr3_length: 15
d_call: TRBD1
v_call: TRBV30
j_call: TRBJ1-2
cdr3_nt: TGTGCCTGGAGGGGAGGACAGGGCACTAACTATGGCTACACCTTC
cdr3_aa: CAWRGGQGTNYGYTF

clone_size: .
cdr3_length: 15
d_call: TRBD2
v_call: TRBV9
j_call: TRBJ2-3
cdr3_nt: TGTGCCAGCAGCGTGCTAGCGGGTAGCACAGATACGCAGTATTTT
cdr3_aa: CASSVLAGSTDTQYF

clone_size: few
cdr3_length: 16
d_call: .
v_call: TRBV15
j_call: TRBJ2-3
cdr3_nt: TGTGCCACCAGCAGGGAGAGGACGGGACCCCGAGATACGCAGTATTTT
cdr3_aa: CATSRERTGPRDTQYF

clone_size: .
cdr3_length: 16
d_call: TRBD1
v_call: TRBV15
j_call: TRBJ2-3
cdr3_nt: TGTGCCACCAGCAGAGATAAGGGGGCCTCGGCAGATACGCAGTATTTT
cdr3_aa: CATSRDKGASADTQYF

clone_size: .
cdr3_length: 13
d_call: TRBD1
v_call: TRBV2
j_call: TRBJ2-7
cdr3_nt: TGTGCCAGCAGTCCTGGACAGGACTACGAGCAGTACTTC
cdr3_aa: CASSPGQDYEQYF

clone_size: once
cdr3_length: 14
d_call: TRBD2
v_call: TRBV30
j_call: TRBJ2-1
cdr3_nt: TGTGCCTGGAGTGTTGGGACTAGACGAAATGAGCAGTTCTTC
cdr3_aa: CAWSVGTRRNEQFF

clone_size: .
cdr3_length: 17
d_call: TRBD2
v_call: TRBV28
j_call: TRBJ2-7
cdr3_nt: TGTGCCAGCAGTTTGGCTGCACTAGCGGGGACCACCTACGAGCAGTACTTC
cdr3_aa: CASSLAALAGTTYEQYF

clone_size: few
cdr3_length: 15
d_call: .
v_call: TRBV18
j_call: TRBJ1-1
cdr3_nt: TGTGCCAGCTCACCAAGGATTGGTGAGGGGGCTGAAGCTTTCTTT
cdr3_aa: CASSPRIGEGAEAFF

clone_size: .
cdr3_length: 14
d_call: .
v_call: TRBV10-3
j_call: TRBJ2-3
cdr3_nt: TGTGCCATCAGACGTCCAAGGGATTGGGATACGCAGTATTTT
cdr3_aa: CAIRRPRDWDTQYF

clone_size: .
cdr3_length: 14
d_call: TRBD1
v_call: TRBV29-1
j_call: TRBJ1-3
cdr3_nt: TGCAGCGTACCGGGACAGGGCTCTGGAAACACCATATATTTT
cdr3_aa: CSVPGQGSGNTIYF

clone_size: .
cdr3_length: 15
d_call: .
v_call: TRBV2
j_call: TRBJ2-3
cdr3_nt: TGTGCCAGCAGTGAAGAATGGGAGGCCACAGATACGCAGTATTTT
cdr3_aa: CASSEEWEATDTQYF

clone_size: once
cdr3_length: 14
d_call: TRBD1
v_call: TRBV7-2
j_call: TRBJ1-1
cdr3_nt: TGTGCCAGCAGCATAACAGGGGTGGGCACTGAAGCTTTCTTT
cdr3_aa: CASSITGVGTEAFF

clone_size: .
cdr3_length: 13
d_call: .
v_call: TRBV29-1
j_call: TRBJ2-5
cdr3_nt: TGCAGCGTTGTTATGGGGAACCAAGAGACCCAGTACTTC
cdr3_aa: CSVVMGNQETQYF

clone_size: once
cdr3_length: 12
d_call: .
v_call: TRBV28
j_call: TRBJ2-3
cdr3_nt: TGTGCCAGCGCGAGTAGCACAGATACGCAGTATTTT
cdr3_aa: CASASSTDTQYF

clone_size: .
cdr3_length: 15
d_call: TRBD2
v_call: TRBV30
j_call: TRBJ2-3
cdr3_nt: TGTGCCTGGAGTGTTGGTCTAGCGGGGGCAGATACGCAGTATTTT
cdr3_aa: CAWSVGLAGADTQYF

clone_size: .
cdr3_length: 10
d_call: .
v_call: TRBV23-1
j_call: TRBJ1-2
cdr3_nt: TGCGCCAGCGGAGGGGGGGTTTACACCTTC
cdr3_aa: CASGGGVYTF

clone_size: .
cdr3_length: 15
d_call: .
v_call: TRBV10-1
j_call: TRBJ2-3
cdr3_nt: TGCGCCAGCGCAAGGGCGACGGGAAGCACAGATACGCAGTATTTT
cdr3_aa: CASARATGSTDTQYF

clone_size: .
cdr3_length: 14
d_call: TRBD1
v_call: TRBV2
j_call: TRBJ1-5
cdr3_nt: TGTGCCAGCAGTCTCGGACAGGGTAATCAGCCCCAGCATTTT
cdr3_aa: CASSLGQGNQPQHF

clone_size: .
cdr3_length: 15
d_call: TRBD1
v_call: TRBV2
j_call: TRBJ1-1
cdr3_nt: TGTGCCAGCAGGGCCGGGACAGGGGTTTTTACTGAAGCTTTCTTT
cdr3_aa: CASRAGTGVFTEAFF

clone_size: .
cdr3_length: 15
d_call: TRBD2
v_call: TRBV7-2
j_call: TRBJ2-4
cdr3_nt: TGTGCCAGCAGCCTCAGCGGGGGCCAATACGACATTCAGTACTTC
cdr3_aa: CASSLSGGQYDIQYF

clone_size: .
cdr3_length: 13
d_call: .
v_call: TRBV7-2
j_call: TRBJ1-5
cdr3_nt: TGTGCCAGCAGCGGAGGGGGGGGTCAGCCCCAGCATTTT
cdr3_aa: CASSGGGGQPQHF

clone_size: once
cdr3_length: 15
d_call: .
v_call: TRBV23-1
j_call: TRBJ1-4
cdr3_nt: TGCGCCAGCAGTCAATCAAGACAGATTAATGAAAAACTGTTTTTT
cdr3_aa: CASSQSRQINEKLFF

clone_size: .
cdr3_length: 13
d_call: TRBD2
v_call: TRBV29-1
j_call: TRBJ2-3
cdr3_nt: TGCGCAAAAGCCGGACTAGCCCCAGATACGCAGTATTTT
cdr3_aa: CAKAGLAPDTQYF

clone_size: .
cdr3_length: 11
d_call: .
v_call: TRBV2
j_call: TRBJ1-1
cdr3_nt: TGTGCCAGCAGTGAAACGGGTGAAGCTTTCTTT
cdr3_aa: CASSETGEAFF

clone_size: .
cdr3_length: 14
d_call: TRBD1
v_call: TRBV30
j_call: TRBJ1-6
cdr3_nt: TGTGCCTGGAGTGGGGGACAGGGCGTTTTCACCCTCCACTTT
cdr3_aa: CAWSGGQGVFTLHF

clone_size: once
cdr3_length: 14
d_call: .
v_call: TRBV7-7
j_call: TRBJ2-2
cdr3_nt: TGTGCCAGCAGCCCTGGCACGAACACCGGGGAGCTGTTTTTT
cdr3_aa: CASSPGTNTGELFF

clone_size: .
cdr3_length: 15
d_call: .
v_call: TRBV7-9
j_call: TRBJ2-3
cdr3_nt: TGTGCCAGCAGATCTAGACCCGGGCTCACAGATACGCAGTATTTT
cdr3_aa: CASRSRPGLTDTQYF